Listed below are T cell receptor beta chains from one sample, sequenced in a study of vaccination and CD4 T cells after COVID-19. Each CDR3 protein gets one entry after TCRdb re-called the PCR reads with MiXCR. The data contain about 20,000 distinct CDR3 sequences, 56% of them singletons. These TCRs are of unknown antigen specificity. Specimen: CD4+ T cells from blood, cultured in vitro. The origin of the receptors is a human donor who had recovered from COVID-19. Both conserved end residues are part of each CDR3. The D gene is left open where the match is weak. Some rows have no size entry. The others give once, few or many, or a class for an expanded clone.

J: TRBJ1-2
size: NA
D: NA
V: TRBV27
length: 15
DNA: TGTGCCAGCAGGACCCCCCGGGGGAAAGACTATGGCTACACCTTC
CDR3: CASRTPRGKDYGYTF

J: TRBJ2-1
size: once
D: NA
V: TRBV20-1
length: 13
DNA: TGCAGTGCTAGAGAGGCCCGCGTTAATGAGCAGTTCTTC
CDR3: CSAREARVNEQFF

J: TRBJ1-2
size: NA
D: NA
V: TRBV28
length: 14
DNA: TGTGCCAGCAGGTCCGGGACACCTAACTATGGCTACACCTTC
CDR3: CASRSGTPNYGYTF

J: TRBJ1-2
size: NA
D: TRBD1
V: TRBV20-1
length: 16
DNA: TGCAGTGCTAGTAAGGGACAGGGGATGGTTAAGTATGGCTACACCTTC
CDR3: CSASKGQGMVKYGYTF

J: TRBJ1-2
size: few
D: NA
V: TRBV2
length: 13
DNA: TGTGCCAGCAGTTTACAGGGTGGCTATGGCTACACCTTC
CDR3: CASSLQGGYGYTF

J: TRBJ2-3
size: NA
D: NA
V: TRBV23-1
length: 13
DNA: TGCGCCAGCAGTCGCCGCAACCTGCATACGCAGTATTTT
CDR3: CASSRRNLHTQYF

J: TRBJ2-2
size: NA
D: TRBD2
V: TRBV5-1
length: 17
DNA: TGCGCCAGCAGCCATCCTACTAGCGGAGAAAACACCGGGGAGCTGTTTTTT
CDR3: CASSHPTSGENTGELFF

J: TRBJ1-6
size: NA
D: NA
V: TRBV24-1
length: 12
DNA: TGTGCCACCAGTGAAGACAGTTCACCCCTCCACTTT
CDR3: CATSEDSSPLHF

J: TRBJ1-5
size: few
D: NA
V: TRBV15
length: 12
DNA: TGTGCCACCAGCAGAGTGGGACAGCCCCAGCATTTT
CDR3: CATSRVGQPQHF

J: TRBJ1-1
size: NA
D: NA
V: TRBV7-6
length: 13
DNA: TGTGCCAGCAGCTTAGCCTCAGCCACTGAAGCTTTCTTT
CDR3: CASSLASATEAFF

J: TRBJ2-5
size: NA
D: NA
V: TRBV5-3
length: 12
DNA: TGTGCCAGAAGCCCTCATCAAGAGACCCAGTACTTC
CDR3: CARSPHQETQYF

J: TRBJ2-3
size: few
D: NA
V: TRBV6-1
length: 13
DNA: TGTGCCAGCAGTCCCCGGGGCCCAGATACGCAGTATTTT
CDR3: CASSPRGPDTQYF

J: TRBJ2-7
size: NA
D: TRBD2
V: TRBV15
length: 14
DNA: TGTGCCACCAGCAGAAGCGGGGCTAACTACGAGCAGTACTTC
CDR3: CATSRSGANYEQYF

J: TRBJ2-5
size: once
D: NA
V: TRBV20-1
length: 13
DNA: TGCAGTGCTTCGGGGGACTCTCAAGAGACCCAGTACTTC
CDR3: CSASGDSQETQYF

J: TRBJ2-7
size: NA
D: NA
V: TRBV20-1
length: 14
DNA: TGCAGTGCTGCTACCGGGTCCCGACTCTACGAGCAGTACTTC
CDR3: CSAATGSRLYEQYF

J: TRBJ1-1
size: NA
D: TRBD1
V: TRBV10-3
length: 13
DNA: TGTGCCATCAGTGGCAGGGGGCACACTGAAGCTTTCTTT
CDR3: CAISGRGHTEAFF

J: TRBJ2-3
size: once
D: TRBD2
V: TRBV20-1
length: 14
DNA: TGCAGTGCTGATAGGAGGGAGGGCCAAGATACGCAGTATTTT
CDR3: CSADRREGQDTQYF

J: TRBJ2-1
size: NA
D: TRBD1
V: TRBV27
length: 13
DNA: TGTGCCAGCAGTTGGACAGGGAGCAATGAGCAGTTCTTC
CDR3: CASSWTGSNEQFF